One sample yielded the 4 T cell receptor beta chains listed below, sequenced in a study of cytomegalovirus exposure and HLA in healthy donors. Researchers ran the PCR with 60 Vbeta and 13 Jbeta primers. The method was immunoSEQ multiplex PCR; TCRdb's version includes in-frame clones alone and lacks a portion of them. The table has about 63,000 clones, 73% seen once. The sample was PBMCs. The receptors come from a man aged 45-60 years in good health and CMV-seronegative.

The V call is TRBV7-3, the J call TRBJ2-1; TRBD1 matches at 8 bases. The length of the CDR3 is 15 residues. The V gene end was trimmed by 4 bases and the J gene end by 3 bases; junction bases not matched to a gene: 5. The germline V gene encodes CDR1 SGHTA and CDR2 FQGTGA. This chain's CDR3 is CASSSGQGGYNEQFF. The CDR3 nucleotides are TGTGCCAGCAGCTCAGGACAGGGTGGCTACAATGAGCAGTTCTTC.

This clone was seen only once. This sequence joins TRBV6-1 and TRBJ1-5; D unresolved. V lost 6 bases and J lost 0, with 6 bases in between. Germline-derived CDR1 and CDR2 are MNHNS and SASEGT. The CDR3 runs 13 residues. CDR3 bases: TGTGCCAGCAGATTCAATAGCAATCAGCCCCAGCATTTT. Encoded protein: CASRFNSNQPQHF.

The rearrangement joins TRBV19 to TRBJ2-2, with 12 bases aligning to TRBD1. Germline V gene data show CDR1 as LNHDA and CDR2 as SQIVND (reference sequence). This CDR3 has 16 residues. V shed 9 bases and J 4 bases; nucleotides not matched to a gene: 9. The CDR3 bases are TGTGCCAGCACCGGGACAGGGGGCTTGAGCACCGGGGAGCTGTTTTTT. Encoded protein: CASTGTGGLSTGELFF.

This clone appeared a few times. V and J are TRBV5-1 and TRBJ2-2, with TRBD1 matching 7 bases. The V gene end was trimmed by 2 bases and the J gene end by 2 bases; junction bases not matched to a gene: 3. The CDR3 is 15 residues long. CDR1 SGHRS and CDR2 YFSETQ come from the germline V gene. The chain's CDR3 is CASSFRQGNTGELFF. CDR3 bases: TGCGCCAGCAGCTTCCGACAGGGCAACACCGGGGAGCTGTTTTTT.